This entry features one T cell receptor (beta chain) sequence. Its antigen target is currently unknown. Base qualities are not recorded, but no much larger clone differs from it by a single base. The data originate from a study of shared clonotypes between healthy human individuals (dated by TCRdb to between 2020 and 2021). For the study in its entirety: The cohort comprised a couple of women and a few men aged 18 to 49 years. For each donor, CD4 naive and CD4 memory were each run on three plates, CD8 naive on two plates, and CD8 memory on one plate. The study deeply sequenced blood TCR repertoires of 5 or 6 healthy adults to estimate repertoire size and the extent of clonotype sharing between individuals. Different laboratories and diverse techniques were used to prepare libraries and sequence TCR repertoires, to increase sequencing depth and limit assay-specific biases. Each donor's leukapheresis produced roughly between about 0.85 and 10 billion PBMCs. Results and caveats for the whole study, not just this receptor: Based on pairwise subsampling, the degree of clonotype sharing among donors was expected to be affected by sequencing depth. Naive subsets generally had larger estimated clonotype richness than memory subsets did. Rarefaction of sorted-subset datasets indicated incomplete sequencing despite the large sequencing depth. The genetic and exposure-history diversity represented was limited by the small number of donors. About 5% of naive CD4, 3.5% of naive CD8, 2.3% of memory CD4, and 0.35% to 0.5% of memory CD8 clonotypes were shared across a few donors. Sampling was limited to blood, and TCR repertoires in tissue likely differ from TCR repertoires in blood. Compared with non-shared clonotypes, clonotypes shared by all four sorted-subset donors had higher generation probabilities.

Sequences KGHSH (CDR1) and LQKENI (CDR2) are obtained from the germline V gene. From V the trimming removes 6 bases and from J it removes 10 bases, while the gene matches leave 17 bases of the junction unaccounted for. CDR3 length: 17 amino acids, cysteine to phenylalanine. Just the 51-base CDR3 DNA is kept, in frame starting at base 1. The donors were healthy, HIV-negative adults who had no recently reported acute infections or vaccinations. Only Caucasian adults living in Nashville, Tennessee, USA were represented among the donors. CD4+ T cells were enriched through magnetic negative selection, after which naive cells were positively selected on CD45RA and the remaining negative fraction served as the memory subset. Blood was collected by leukapheresis, and PBMCs were isolated by Ficoll-Histopaque density gradient centrifugation and then cryopreserved in liquid nitrogen vapor phase. Analytical flow cytometry was used to check the purity and quantity of each magnetically sorted T cell population. Each sorted fraction had its genomic DNA isolated and then quantified by UV absorbance on a Nanodrop 2000c.

Using the deep immunoSEQ assay, TCR CDR3 regions were amplified from genomic DNA by multiplex PCR. For each cell subset, the extracted genomic DNA was distributed evenly across all wells of several immunoSEQ 96-well plates, and each plate served as one replicate. For sorted subsets, approximately 210 ng genomic DNA, equal to tens of thousands of T cell genomes, was loaded into each replicate PCR. The purified libraries were quantified using a Qubit 3.0 fluorometer, sized with a Bioanalyzer 2100, and then quantified again using the KAPA Library Quantification kit. Every immunoSEQ 96-well plate was sequenced on a dedicated single-read 150-cycle Illumina NextSeq 550 flow cell. The authors processed their data as follows. Because the immunoSEQ output included only junctional sequences and no quality scores, the filtering could not be the same as the filtering used for full-length reads. Sequences were annotated with PyIR, a Python wrapper for IgBLAST v1.9, using IMGT germline references to assign V/J genes and CDR3. Reads with weak V/J assignments (E-value above 1e-6), missing CDR3, stop codons, out-of-frame junctions, or ambiguous translated residues were removed. V3J clonotypes were defined as sequences sharing an identical inferred V gene, J gene, and CDR3 amino acid sequence. Percentage overlap between repertoires was calculated by dividing the number of shared unique clonotypes by the size of the smaller repertoire. Repertoire richness was assessed with RTK rarefaction, the Chao1 estimator, and Recon v2.1 estimates of unobserved clonotypes. For all TCRbeta clonotypes obtained by the gDNA method from a few donors, generation probabilities were computed with OLGA. TCRdb took over this immuneACCESS table, retaining in-frame rearrangements with V and J assigned. Such tables are incomplete; in checked studies, under half of the missing clones stem from an unresolved V gene, and the remainder is unexplained. The DNA was the basis for D and trimming; V, J and clone size are from that table. The sample yields about 2.4 million clones; over 85% were counted once. Approximately 0.37% of the sample comes from the top ten.

Sequencing input: naive CD4+ T cells from PBMCs. The cell subset or site label here, explained by the study, means: CD45RA+ positively selected. The sequence is built from TRBV18 and TRBJ1-6, and 8 junction bases match TRBD1. This receptor was obtained from a young man in good health. Some clones in this sample may be carry-over from other donors' samples. The CDR3 loop reads CASSPQTGTGTISPLHF. The DNA is as follows: TGTGCCAGCTCCCCTCAAACCGGGACAGGCACCATCTCACCCCTCCACTTT.